Following are 21 T cell receptor beta chains from one sample sequenced in a study of OX40 agonist ivuxolimab in advanced cancers. Sequenced by immunoSEQ multiplex PCR; TCRdb stores in-frame clones only, minus some. The data show about 20,000 clones, with roughly nine tenths seen just once and roughly 15% held by the top ten. The sequencing used CD4+ or CD8+ T cells sorted from blood, collected in a trial of the OX40 agonist ivuxolimab. The origin of the receptors is an adult with an advanced solid tumor such as melanoma, head and neck, liver or kidney cancer.

This clone was seen a single time. V is TRBV9 and J is TRBJ2-7; 7 nucleotides agree with TRBD1. The germline CDR1 and CDR2 sequences are SGDLS and YYNGEE. The CDR3 runs 15 residues. V shed 3 bases, J shed 2 bases, and the junction held 8 bases outside the gene matches. The chain's CDR3 is CASSAVGTAAYEQYF. The CDR3 DNA is TGTGCCAGCAGCGCGGTCGGGACAGCGGCCTACGAGCAGTACTTC.

The chain couples TRBV9 to TRBJ2-1, with 7 bases matching TRBD2. CDR3 length equals 13 residues. CDR1 and CDR2 from the germline V gene are SGDLS and YYNGEE. J was trimmed by 10 bases and V by 0 bases; bases with no gene match: 4. The chain's CDR3 is CASSVAGGLEQFF. CDR3 in DNA: TGTGCCAGCAGCGTAGCGGGAGGCCTGGAGCAGTTCTTC.

The CDR3 nucleotides are TGCGCCAGCAGCCGTTCGGGACTAGCGGGAGAGAACAATGAGCAGTTCTTC. Protein product: CASSRSGLAGENNEQFF. The rearrangement joins TRBV4-1 to TRBJ2-1; 14 bases line up with TRBD2. V lost 4 bases to trimming and J lost 5 bases; unmatched junction nucleotides: 7. The CDR3 runs to 17 residues. Germline CDR1 is MGHRA and CDR2 is YSYEKL.

V and J are TRBV7-8 and TRBJ2-7, with TRBD1 as a possible D gene (5 bases). The CDR3 contains 13 residues. Deletions cut 0 bases from V and 7 bases from J, with 10 bases between. CDR1 and CDR2 (germline): SGHVS, FQNEAQ. In DNA, the CDR3 is TGTGCCAGCAGCTTAGCAGGGGTTGGTGAGCAGTACTTC. It translates to CASSLAGVGEQYF.

V and J are TRBV19 and TRBJ1-2; D may be TRBD1 (6 bases). Per germline, CDR1 LNHDA and CDR2 SQIVND (reference sequence). Trimming stripped 3 bases from V and 3 bases from J, with 11 bases between. CDR3 length: 14 amino acids. The CDR3 DNA follows: TGTGCCAGTAGTATGGGGGGCGCGGACTATGGCTACACCTTC. Translated, it gives CASSMGGADYGYTF.

In regard to this clone: At one of its ends the junction is not consistent with the germline gene, which may arise from a read error. The V and J genes are TRBV7-6 and TRBJ2-7; 10 nucleotides line up with TRBD2. Germline CDR1 is SGHVS and CDR2 is FNYEAQ. This CDR3 is built from 18 residues. This CDR3 reads CASSLSASGRNSSYEQHF. The CDR3 nucleotides read TGTGCCAGCAGCTTATCGGCTAGCGGGAGAAACAGCTCCTACGAGCAGCACTTC.

The chain uses TRBV10-3 and TRBJ2-2; either TRBD1 or TRBD2 may supply D (5 bases each). The CDR3 covers 14 residues. Germline CDR1 reads ENHRY; CDR2 reads SYGVKD. Trimming cost V 3 bases and J 3 bases, with 8 bases left between them. The CDR3 DNA follows: TGTGCCATCAGTGACAGAGGGGACACCGGGGAGCTGTTTTTT. Translating gives CAISDRGDTGELFF.

This chain connects TRBV7-8 to TRBJ1-2, with 7 bases that match TRBD1. V was pared by 5 bases and J by 8 bases, with 17 bases of the junction left unmatched. This CDR3 comprises 16 residues. Germline V lookup: CDR1 SGHVS, CDR2 FQNEAQ. The CDR3 DNA is TGTGCCAGCAGCCCACGAACGTCCGGGACAGTTGCGGGCTACACCTTC. Protein sequence: CASSPRTSGTVAGYTF.

V and J are TRBV15 and TRBJ1-4, with D unresolved. The CDR3 contains 17 residues. CDR1 is LNHNV and CDR2 is YYDKDF in the germline V gene (reference sequence). Between the trimmed V and J ends, which lost 0 bases and 3 bases, there was a span of 14 bases. The chain's CDR3 is CATSRDPPAISNEKLFF. The CDR3 bases are TGTGCCACCAGCAGAGATCCCCCAGCGATCTCTAATGAAAAACTGTTTTTT. The variable domain in full, completed from reference TRBV15 and TRBJ1-4, reads DAMVIQNPRYQVTQFGKPVTLSCSQTLNHNVMYWYQQKSSQAPKLLFHYYDKDFNNEADTPDNFQSRRPNTSFCFLDIRSPGLGDTAMYLCATSRDPPAISNEKLFFGSGTQLSVL.

The chain carries TRBV29-1 and TRBJ2-3, with TRBD2 identical over 14 bases. J lost 4 bases, V lost 7 bases, and 7 bases had no gene match. The germline V gene encodes CDR1 SQVTM and CDR2 ANQGSEA. The CDR3 sequence is 15 residues long. The CDR3 sequence is CSAGTSGSKADTQYF. CDR3 nucleotides: TGCAGCGCCGGGACTAGCGGGAGCAAGGCAGATACGCAGTATTTT.

CDR3 protein: CAWSVDSPLHF. The CDR3 DNA is TGTGCCTGGAGTGTAGATTCACCCCTCCACTTT. The V call is TRBV30, the J call TRBJ1-6; unclear D gene. V shed 0 bases and J shed 8 bases, with 2 bases lying between them. Germline V gene lookup returns CDR1 GTSNPN and CDR2 SVGIG (reference sequence). CDR3 length: 11 residues.

This clone was seen just once. This sequence joins TRBV19 and TRBJ2-7; 8 bases agree with TRBD2. The V segment lost 7 bases and the J segment 2 bases; nucleotides outside the gene matches: 7. The germline CDR1 and CDR2 sequences are LNHDA and SQIVND (reference sequence). CDR3 length: 14 residues. DNA for the CDR3: TGTGCCAGTATACAAGCGGGGGTAACCTACGAGCAGTACTTC. Its translation: CASIQAGVTYEQYF.

V usage is TRBV21-1 and J usage is TRBJ1-5. TRBV21-1 is a documented pseudogene. The CDR3 consists of 13 residues. The DNA of the CDR3 is TGTGCCAGCAGAGGATCCGGCAATCAGCCCCAGCATTTT. Translation: CASRGSGNQPQHF.

The V and J genes are TRBV9 and TRBJ2-3; 12 nucleotides match TRBD2. Germline trimming cut 4 bases from V and 6 bases from J; bases unmatched to any gene: 6. The CDR3 is 15 residues long. Germline V gene lookup returns CDR1 SGDLS and CDR2 YYNGEE. CDR3 in amino acids: CASSLAGGNWDTQYF. CDR3 DNA sequence: TGTGCCAGCAGCCTAGCGGGGGGGAACTGGGATACGCAGTATTTT.

In this sample, this clone turned up a few times. The chain employs TRBV11-2 and TRBJ2-1; 7 bases align to TRBD2. V lost 1 base and J lost 10; bases outside the gene matches: 7. This CDR3 contains 14 residues. Germline values: CDR1 SGHAT, CDR2 FQNNGV. CDR3 region: CASSLGRGSLEQFF. The DNA of the CDR3 is TGTGCCAGCAGCTTAGGGCGGGGGAGCCTGGAGCAGTTCTTC.

The chain carries TRBV2 and TRBJ1-4; possibly TRBD1 for D (5 bases). Germline V CDR1 and CDR2: SNHLY, FYNNEI. CDR3 length: 15 residues. V lost 6 bases and J 7 bases, leaving 18 bases between the germline ends. CDR3 sequence: CASRPSPRGIEKLFF. For the CDR3, the DNA is TGTGCCAGCAGGCCCAGCCCGCGGGGCATTGAAAAACTGTTTTTT.

The V and J genes are TRBV19 and TRBJ1-1; 9 bases are shared with TRBD1. This CDR3 has 14 residues. V gave up 1 base and J gave up 10 bases; unmatched junction bases: 7. The germline V gene has CDR1 LNHDA and CDR2 SQIVND (reference sequence). CDR3 residues: CASSIGRDRDVAFF. CDR3 nucleotide sequence: TGTGCCAGTAGTATAGGAAGGGACAGGGATGTAGCTTTCTTT.

The chain links TRBV29-1 to TRBJ2-7, with 11 bases that match TRBD1. Trimming cost V 5 bases and J 6 bases; bases outside gene matches: 9. Looked up from germline, CDR1 is SQVTM and CDR2 is ANQGSEA. The CDR3 covers 14 residues. The CDR3 loop is CSVQAGTGGSEQYF. DNA of the CDR3: TGCAGCGTTCAAGCCGGGACAGGGGGAAGCGAGCAGTACTTC.

The chain has TRBV15 and TRBJ2-7; D assignment may be TRBD1 or TRBD2 (6 bases each). Germline V gene data show CDR1 as LNHNV and CDR2 as YYDKDF (reference sequence). V lost 1 base to trimming and J lost 5 bases, with 15 bases between them. The CDR3 has 15 amino acids. As DNA, the CDR3 is TGTGCCACCAGCAGAGCCGGGGGCGCAGAGAACGAGCAGTACTTC. Amino acid sequence: CATSRAGGAENEQYF. Using reference TRBV15 and TRBJ2-7 for the parts outside the CDR3, the full variable domain is DAMVIQNPRYQVTQFGKPVTLSCSQTLNHNVMYWYQQKSSQAPKLLFHYYDKDFNNEADTPDNFQSRRPNTSFCFLDIRSPGLGDTAMYLCATSRAGGAENEQYFGPGTRLTVT.

V gene TRBV9 combines with J gene TRBJ2-3, with D hard to call. Germline V gives CDR1 SGDLS, CDR2 YYNGEE. V was pared by 3 bases and J by 2 bases, with 16 bases between. The CDR3 extends over 16 amino acids. The CDR3 coding sequence is TGTGCCAGCAGCGAGAGGCTCAACTCCCACACAGATACGCAGTATTTT. Protein sequence: CASSERLNSHTDTQYF. The full variable domain, in which reference TRBV9 and TRBJ2-3 provide the parts outside the CDR3, is DSGVTQTPKHLITATGQRVTLRCSPRSGDLSVYWYQQSLDQGLQFLIQYYNGEERAKGNILERFSAQQFPDLHSELNLSSLELGDSALYFCASSERLNSHTDTQYFGPGTRLTVL.

The chain recombines TRBV5-6 with TRBJ2-7; D not certain. CDR1 and CDR2 from the germline V gene are SGHDT and YYEEEE. V lost 4 bases and J lost 0, with 11 bases in between. This CDR3 spans 14 amino acids. CDR3 sequence reads: CASSRGTISYEQYF. CDR3 nucleotides: TGTGCCAGCAGCCGAGGAACGATCTCCTACGAGCAGTACTTC.